Below, 14 T cell receptor beta chains from the same sample are listed, as sequenced in a study of tumor and adjacent non-tumor tissue in lung cancer. The template was RNA from unsorted bulk tissue. This non-tumor lung sample came from over 3 cm beyond the tumor edge. Three rounds of nested PCR, following a modified ARM-PCR protocol, produced the TCRbeta library. TCRdb redid the calling of the multiplex PCR reads with MiXCR, one entry per CDR3 protein. The data hold roughly 82,000 distinct CDR3 sequences, with 75% to 85% observed a single time. The sequenced sample was distant non-tumor lung tissue. Receptors originate from a woman in her forties or fifties with non-small cell lung cancer.

This clonotype was detected ten times or more. The chain employs TRBV12-3 or TRBV12-4 and TRBJ2-4; 11 bases are a match to TRBD2. V trimming: 3 bases; J trimming: 0 bases; junction bases outside the gene matches: 7. The CDR3 consists of 18 residues. CDR3: CASSFVGGLAGAKNIQYF. The CDR3 coding sequence is TGTGCCAGCAGTTTCGTCGGCGGACTAGCGGGAGCCAAAAACATTCAGTACTTC.

About this clonotype itself: Germline is not matched at one junction end, which may reflect a read error. The chain couples TRBV6-1 to TRBJ1-5; TRBD1 aligns across 7 bases. The germline gives CDR1 MNHNS, CDR2 SASEGT. This CDR3 comprises 15 residues. CDR3 loop: CASSIRWDSHQPQYF. The CDR3 coding sequence is TGTGCCAGCAGTATACGCTGGGACAGTCATCAGCCCCAATATTTT.

Concerning this clonotype: At one end the junction does not follow the germline gene, possibly because of a read error. This chain connects TRBV12-3 or TRBV12-4 to TRBJ2-1; D is uncertain. This CDR3 region has 12 residues. The CDR3 protein is CAGSLMGNEHFF. The DNA of the CDR3 is TGTGCCGGCAGTTTAATGGGCAATGAGCACTTCTTC.

The rearrangement links TRBV6-6 to TRBJ2-7; unclear D gene. This CDR3 spans 11 amino acids. V lost 5 bases and J lost 5, with 7 bases in between. Per the germline V gene, CDR1 is MNHNY and CDR2 is SVGAGI (reference sequence). The DNA for the CDR3 is TGTGCCAGCAGTCCCAATGACGAGCAGTACTTC. Amino acid sequence: CASSPNDEQYF.

Details on this clonotype: At one end the junction does not follow the germline gene, possibly because of a read error. The chain couples TRBV6-1 to TRBJ2-3; no firm D call. The CDR3 contains 15 residues. The germline V gene encodes CDR1 MNHNS and CDR2 SASEGT. The chain's CDR3 is CVSAWLVHNTDTQYF. CDR3 sequence (DNA): TGTGTCAGCGCTTGGTTGGTACATAACACAGATACGCAGTATTTT.

In regard to this clonotype: One end of the junction does not line up with germline, which may come from a read error. CDR3 DNA sequence: TGTGCCATCAGCCCATACCACGGCAGTTCCTACGAGCAGTATTTC. Translated: CAISPYHGSSYEQYF. The V gene is TRBV12-3 or TRBV12-4, the J gene TRBJ2-7; D is ambiguous. The CDR3 has 15 residues.

This clonotype was counted between two and nine times. Germline is not matched at one junction end, which may reflect a read error. The chain employs TRBV29-1 and TRBJ2-1, with 7 bases matching TRBD2. CDR3 size: 16 residues. CDR1 SQVTM and CDR2 ANQGSEA come from the germline V gene. In nucleotides, the CDR3 is TGCAGTGTTGAAGATCCCCAGCGGGAAGATTACAATGAGCAGTTCTTC. Translated, it gives CSVEDPQREDYNEQFF.

As regards this clonotype: The CDR3 does not end in the conserved phenylalanine or tryptophan, so this is likely a read error. The rearrangement links TRBV10-2 to TRBJ2-2; 10 bases match TRBD2. Germline V lookup: CDR1 WSHSY, CDR2 SAAADI. The CDR3 consists of 15 residues. Here the CDR3 DNA reads TGCGCCAGCAGAGGACTAGCGGCGGACACCGGAGAGCTGTTTTTA. Protein sequence: CASRGLAADTGELFL.

Points on this clonotype: No conserved phenylalanine or tryptophan is present at the end of the CDR3, so a read error is the likely explanation. Because the CDR3's place on the DNA is in doubt, the DNA is left out and the CDR3 is given as listed by TCRdb. This rearrangement joins TRBV11-2 to TRBJ2-2; TRBD1 is taken as the D call from the table, unchecked against the DNA. The CDR3 adds up to 15 amino acids, both ends counted. Germline lookup yields CDR1 SGHAT and CDR2 FQNNGV. The CDR3 reads CVSKTSRGRDGELSY.

This clonotype was counted only a few times. No conserved phenylalanine or tryptophan ends this CDR3, so it is likely a read error. The chain carries TRBV5-1 and TRBJ2-1, with no clear D. The CDR3 covers 16 residues. Germline V lookup: CDR1 SGHRS, CDR2 YFSETQ. Trimming cost V 5 bases and J 3 bases, with 18 bases left between them. CDR3 coding DNA: TGCGCCAGCAGTCAGTGGGATTACGCCATCTACAATGAGCAGTTCTCC. Amino acids: CASSQWDYAIYNEQFS.

As for this clonotype: At one end the junction does not follow the germline gene, possibly because of a read error. This chain links TRBV12-3 or TRBV12-4 with TRBJ1-5; unclear D gene. CDR3 length: 14 residues. CDR3 sequence reads: CASNLREDIQPQHF. DNA of the CDR3: TGTGCCAGCAATTTAAGGGAAGACATTCAGCCCCAGCATTTT.

This clonotype was found once. This chain links TRBV6-5 with TRBJ2-3, with a weak D call TRBD2 (6 bases). V lost 5 bases to trimming and J lost 4 bases, with 19 bases between them. The CDR3 has 16 amino acids. Germline loops: CDR1 MNHEY, CDR2 SVGAGI. The CDR3 sequence: CASSPARPGASDTQYF. The CDR3 bases are TGTGCCAGCAGTCCCGCGCGGCCGGGAGCATCAGATACGCAGTATTTT.

The chain links TRBV29-1 to TRBJ2-7, with D perhaps matching TRBD2 (7 bases). Germline lookup yields CDR1 SQVTM and CDR2 ANQGSEA. There are 11 residues in the CDR3. The V end lost 6 bases, the J end lost 13 bases, and 19 bases lay between the germline ends. In DNA form, the CDR3 reads TGCAGCGTCGCCGAAAGGGGGGGGCGATACTTC. Protein sequence: CSVAERGGRYF.

With respect to this clonotype: An end of the junction does not agree with germline; a read error may underlie this. This rearrangement joins TRBV12-3 or TRBV12-4 to TRBJ1-5; D call uncertain. The CDR3 covers 16 residues. For the CDR3, the DNA is TGTGCCAGCCAAAAAAGGCGGGGTGATGGCAATCAGCACCAGCATTTT. Translation: CASQKRRGDGNQHQHF.